Listed below are T cell receptor beta chains from one sample, sequenced in a study of cytomegalovirus exposure and HLA in healthy donors. Profiled with immunoSEQ multiplex PCR; TCRdb holds only in-frame clones, not every one. The sample comprises 240,000 or so clones, about 81% of which are singletons, and 8% rests with the top ten. Sequenced material: PBMCs. The receptors come from a woman aged 60 to 75 in good health and CMV-seropositive. CDR3s include the opening cysteine and the closing phenylalanine or tryptophan. The D gene is left open where the match is weak. Where a row states a size, it is once, few, many or the class of an expanded clone; other rows omit it.

>NA|TRBV7-9|NA|TRBJ2-2
TGTGCCAGCAACTCGAGGGGGGGTTTCGGGGAGCTGTTTTTT
CASNSRGGFGELFF
>TRBD2|TRBV5-1|NA|TRBJ2-1
TGCGCCAGCAGCTTGACTAGCGGGAGTACCTATGAGCAGTTCTTC
CASSLTSGSTYEQFF
>TRBD1|TRBV29-1|NA|TRBJ1-3
TGCAGCGTTGAAGATCGGACAGGCGCCCTATACTCTGGAAACACCATATATTTT
CSVEDRTGALYSGNTIYF
>TRBD2|TRBV9|few|TRBJ2-3
TGTGCCAGCAGCGCCGGGACTAGCGGGAGGGCCGCAGATACGCAGTATTTT
CASSAGTSGRAADTQYF
>TRBD2|TRBV30|NA|TRBJ2-7
TGTGCCTGGAGTTTCAGATCCGGGACTAGCGGGTACGAGCAGTACTTC
CAWSFRSGTSGYEQYF
>NA|TRBV6-6|NA|TRBJ2-7
TGTGCCAGCAGTTACTCAAGTCAGTACGAGCAGTACTTC
CASSYSSQYEQYF
>NA|TRBV18|NA|TRBJ1-1
TGTGCCAGCTCACAGGGGGGGGAACCGGGATATGGAGCTTTCTTT
CASSQGGEPGYGAFF
>NA|TRBV30|NA|TRBJ1-5
TGTGCCTGGCCCTCGGGGGGGCAGGAGAGGAATCAGCCCCAGCATTTT
CAWPSGGQERNQPQHF
>TRBD1|TRBV25-1|NA|TRBJ1-1
TGTGCCAGCAGATCAACGACAGGGGGCTTGTCTGAAGCTTTCTTT
CASRSTTGGLSEAFF
>TRBD1|TRBV7-2|few|TRBJ2-2
TGTGCCAGCAGCGGCGGCCCTCAGGGGGTCACCGGGGAGCTGTTTTTT
CASSGGPQGVTGELFF
>TRBD2|TRBV29-1|once|TRBJ2-7
TGCAGCGTCCTCGCGTCGGGAGGGCTCTACGAGCAGTACTTC
CSVLASGGLYEQYF
>NA|TRBV7-8|NA|TRBJ2-5
TGTGCCAGCAGCTTAGTTTCGCTAGACCAAGAGACCCAGTACTTC
CASSLVSLDQETQYF
>NA|TRBV18|NA|TRBJ2-1
TGTGCCAGCTCCCCCAGTAGAGGACAGAATGAGCAGTTCTTC
CASSPSRGQNEQFF
>TRBD2|TRBV9|few|TRBJ2-1
TGTGCCAGCAGCCCCCGGACTAGCGGGAGGAACAATGAGCAGTTCTTC
CASSPRTSGRNNEQFF
>TRBD2|TRBV19|NA|TRBJ2-1
TGTGCCACCCTTCCTCTAGCGGGAGGGATTGGTGAGCAGTTCTTC
CATLPLAGGIGEQFF
>TRBD1|TRBV10-3|NA|TRBJ1-2
TGTGCCATCAGTGACCCGGACAGGGCGGGCGGCTACACCTTC
CAISDPDRAGGYTF
>NA|TRBV4-2|NA|TRBJ2-5
TGTGCCAGCAGCCAAGATCGCCAAGAGACCCAGTACTTC
CASSQDRQETQYF
>NA|TRBV4-1|NA|TRBJ1-2
TGCGCCAGCAGCCAGGCAAAGGCCGGGGTCGATGGCTACACCTTC
CASSQAKAGVDGYTF
>NA|TRBV18|NA|TRBJ1-6
TGTGCCAGCTCACCGGGCAGGGGTTCGACACCCCTCCACTTT
CASSPGRGSTPLHF
>TRBD1|TRBV14|NA|TRBJ2-5
TGTGCCAGCAGCCAACAACGGACAGGGATGAGAGGGGTGAAAGAGACCCAGTACTTC
CASSQQRTGMRGVKETQYF
>NA|TRBV28|NA|TRBJ2-6
TGTGCCAGCAGTTCCTCAACAAGGGCCAACGTCCTGACTTTC
CASSSSTRANVLTF
>NA|TRBV6-4|NA|TRBJ2-7
TGTGCCAGCAGTGACGACATTAGGGGTGAGCAGTACTTC
CASSDDIRGEQYF
>NA|TRBV5-4|NA|TRBJ1-1
TGTGCCAGCAGCTTGAGCCGACAGATCAACACTGAAGCTTTCTTT
CASSLSRQINTEAFF
>NA|TRBV30|NA|TRBJ1-1
TGTGCCTGGAGTGGGGGACTGCTTGGAGCTTTCTTT
CAWSGGLLGAFF
>NA|TRBV6-1|NA|TRBJ1-2
TGTGCCAGCAGTGAAGATGGAGCCCGAATGAGGGGCTACACCTTC
CASSEDGARMRGYTF
>TRBD1|TRBV18|NA|TRBJ1-1
TGTGCCAGCTCAGAGCTACAGGGGACTGAAGCTTTCTTT
CASSELQGTEAFF
>NA|TRBV5-1|once|TRBJ1-3
TGCGCCAGCAGCTGGACAGCTGGAAACACCATATATTTT
CASSWTAGNTIYF
>TRBD2|TRBV19|NA|TRBJ2-2
TGTGCCACCAAGAGGGCCGGGACTAGCGGAGCAAGCGGGGAGCTGTTTTTT
CATKRAGTSGASGELFF
>TRBD1|TRBV10-3|once|TRBJ2-7
TGTGCCATCAGTAGGACAGGGGCTTACGAGCAGTACTTC
CAISRTGAYEQYF
>NA|TRBV28|NA|TRBJ2-5
TGTGCCACCCGGGACACCTCTAAAGAGACCCAGTACTTC
CATRDTSKETQYF
>NA|TRBV10-2|NA|TRBJ2-1
TGCGCCAGCAGACCTAGTCCTACCACCTACAATGAGCAGTTCTTC
CASRPSPTTYNEQFF
>TRBD1|TRBV7-9|few|TRBJ1-2
TGTGCCAGCAGCCCACAGGGGGGAAGCGGCTACACCTTC
CASSPQGGSGYTF
>NA|TRBV10-2|NA|TRBJ1-1
TGCGCCAGCAGTGAGGGAGGATTCACTGAAGCTTTCTTT
CASSEGGFTEAFF
>NA|TRBV12-5|once|TRBJ1-5
TGTGCTAGTGGTTTCCCCGATCAGCCCCAGCATTTT
CASGFPDQPQHF
>NA|TRBV28|NA|TRBJ1-1
TGTGCCAGCACCCCCGGGCCGAGGGACACTGAAGCTTTCTTT
CASTPGPRDTEAFF
>TRBD1|TRBV6-6|few|TRBJ1-1
TGTGCCAGCAGTTACCAAAGACAGGGCCGTAGCACTGAAGCTTTCTTT
CASSYQRQGRSTEAFF
>NA|TRBV9|NA|TRBJ2-1
TGTGCCAGCAGCCCCCGGGACACTTGGTACAATGAGCAGTTCTTC
CASSPRDTWYNEQFF
>TRBD2|TRBV11-2|NA|TRBJ2-7
TGTGCCAGCAGCTCAATACAGGGACTAGCGGGCTCCTACGAGCAGTACTTC
CASSSIQGLAGSYEQYF
>NA|TRBV30|few|TRBJ1-1
TGTGCCTGGAGTCGCCAACTTGAAACTGAAGCTTTCTTT
CAWSRQLETEAFF